Listed below are T cell receptor beta chains from one sample, sequenced in a study of OX40 agonist ivuxolimab in advanced cancers. TCRdb keeps only in-frame clones here, not all; method: immunoSEQ multiplex PCR. Of 82,000 or so clones listed, around nine tenths are singletons. The specimen was CD4+ or CD8+ T cells sorted from blood, collected in a trial of the OX40 agonist ivuxolimab. These receptors were taken from an adult with an advanced solid tumor such as melanoma, head and neck, liver or kidney cancer. Both conserved end residues are part of each CDR3. Each record gives: V gene, clone size, J gene, D gene, CDR3 protein, CDR3 DNA. D genes are given only for firm matches. Not every row has a clone size; where given, it reads once, few, many or a size class.

TRBV2	once	TRBJ1-2	-	CASSEALIGARGIYGYTF	TGTGCCAGCAGTGAAGCGCTTATTGGGGCCCGAGGGATATATGGCTACACCTTC
TRBV9	-	TRBJ2-2	-	CASSTTSPENTGELFF	TGTGCCAGCAGCACCACTAGCCCCGAGAACACCGGGGAGCTGTTTTTT
TRBV7-3	-	TRBJ1-4	-	CASSLTVAGVLDLPKLFF	TGTGCCAGCAGCTTAACTGTCGCGGGGGTCCTAGATCTCCCAAAACTGTTTTTT
TRBV29-1	few	TRBJ1-1	TRBD1	CSARTGLFGTEAFF	TGCAGCGCCCGGACAGGGCTGTTTGGCACTGAAGCTTTCTTT
TRBV4-2	once	TRBJ2-7	TRBD2	CASSQTGGGRSYEQYF	TGTGCCAGCAGCCAGACCGGGGGGGGCCGCTCCTACGAGCAGTACTTC
TRBV18	-	TRBJ1-2	-	CASSPAGTTDGYTF	TGTGCCAGCTCACCAGCAGGGACGACGGATGGCTACACCTTC
TRBV6-5	-	TRBJ2-7	-	CASRYRPSYEQYF	TGTGCCAGCAGGTACAGGCCCTCCTACGAGCAGTACTTC
TRBV13	-	TRBJ1-1	TRBD1	CASSLGPGQGELAEAFF	TGTGCCAGCAGCTTAGGCCCGGGACAGGGGGAATTAGCTGAAGCTTTCTTT
TRBV2	-	TRBJ1-1	-	CASSARPGNTEAFF	TGTGCCAGCAGTGCGAGACCCGGGAACACTGAAGCTTTCTTT
TRBV15	-	TRBJ2-7	TRBD1	CATSRDRGQSYEQYF	TGTGCCACCAGCAGAGATAGGGGACAGTCCTACGAGCAGTACTTC
TRBV21-1	-	TRBJ2-4	-	CARRDRGVLTKNIQYF	TGTGCCCGCCGGGACAGGGGCGTTTTAACCAAAAACATTCAGTACTTC
TRBV10-2	-	TRBJ2-5	-	CASSVPGAETQYF	TGCGCCAGCAGTGTCCCAGGGGCCGAGACCCAGTACTTC
TRBV27	-	TRBJ1-2	TRBD1	CASTQSIRRDRNYGYTF	TGTGCCAGCACCCAAAGCATCCGGCGGGACAGAAACTATGGCTACACCTTC
TRBV19	-	TRBJ2-3	-	CASTRADTPFTDTQYF	TGTGCCAGTACTAGAGCCGACACTCCTTTCACAGATACGCAGTATTTT
TRBV12-2	-	TRBJ1-2	-	CASRLEGQTYGYTF	TGTGCAAGTCGCTTAGAAGGACAGACCTATGGCTACACCTTC
TRBV12-5	-	TRBJ2-7	TRBD1	CASGLGDRAYEQYF	TGTGCTAGTGGTTTGGGGGACAGAGCCTACGAGCAGTACTTC
TRBV6-5	-	TRBJ2-7	-	CASSSDELTTYEQYF	TGTGCCAGCAGCTCGGACGAATTAACTACTTACGAGCAGTACTTC
TRBV6-5	-	TRBJ2-7	-	CASSYTFPLAYEQYF	TGTGCCAGCAGTTACACATTCCCGCTCGCCTACGAGCAGTACTTC
TRBV19	-	TRBJ2-7	-	CASSIGGLPSYEQYF	TGTGCCAGTAGTATCGGAGGGCTACCCTCCTACGAGCAGTACTTC
TRBV10-2	-	TRBJ1-1	-	CAISLTRDTEAFF	TGCGCCATCAGCCTAACAAGGGACACTGAAGCTTTCTTT
TRBV5-1	-	TRBJ2-1	-	CASSLEPGFNEQFF	TGCGCCAGCAGCTTGGAGCCGGGATTCAATGAGCAGTTCTTC
TRBV11-3	-	TRBJ2-3	TRBD2	CASSLGTSGGRDTQYF	TGTGCCAGCAGCTTAGGCACTAGCGGGGGACGAGATACGCAGTATTTT
TRBV6-6	-	TRBJ2-1	-	CASSPGGTGYNEQFF	TGTGCCAGCAGCCCTGGGGGGACGGGGTACAATGAGCAGTTCTTC
TRBV7-9	-	TRBJ2-1	-	CASSFARGRANEQFF	TGTGCCAGCAGCTTCGCTCGGGGCAGGGCGAATGAGCAGTTCTTC
TRBV4-2	-	TRBJ2-3	-	CASSQDRLALPDSTDTQYF	TGTGCCAGCAGCCAAGATAGGCTGGCACTCCCCGATAGCACAGATACGCAGTATTTT
TRBV7-8	-	TRBJ2-7	TRBD2	CASSTAGREYEQYF	TGTGCCAGCAGCACCGCGGGGCGGGAGTACGAGCAGTACTTC
TRBV5-4	-	TRBJ2-5	-	CASSLTTIAETQYF	TGTGCCAGCAGCTTGACCACTATAGCCGAGACCCAGTACTTC